What follows are 9 T cell receptor beta chains derived from one specimen sequenced in a study of T cells in Graves' hyperthyroidism and ophthalmopathy. The CDR3 regions of TCR beta were amplified from RNA transcripts. The TCR CDR3 first-round RT-PCR relied on the HTBI primer set. TCRdb used MiXCR to reprocess the multiplex PCR reads, holding one entry per CDR3 protein. The sample comprises over 250,000 distinct CDR3 sequences, about 15% of which are singletons, and approximately 60% rests with the top ten. The sample taken for sequencing was blood. The receptors shown here come from a woman in her sixties or seventies with Graves' ophthalmopathy.

The V gene is TRBV19, the J gene TRBJ2-1; 8 positions match TRBD1. The CDR3 has 18 residues. The V and J ends lost 5 bases and 6 bases, in that order; junction bases with no gene match: 18. Germline CDR1 LNHDA, CDR2 SQIVND (reference sequence). The DNA for the CDR3 is TGTGCCAGTAGTCTCCGCCGAGGATCAGGGGGCAGAGTCAATGAGCAGTTCTTC. Translating gives CASSLRRGSGGRVNEQFF. The whole variable domain, filled in from reference TRBV19 and TRBJ2-1, reads DGGITQSPKYLFRKEGQNVTLSCEQNLNHDAMYWYRQDPGQGLRLIYYSQIVNDFQKGDIAEGYSVSREKKESFPLTVTSAQKNPTAFYLCASSLRRGSGGRVNEQFFGPGTRLTVL.

The chain combines TRBV11-2 with TRBJ2-3, with no clear D. V lost 0 bases to trimming and J lost 3 bases, with 7 bases between them. Germline CDR1 reads SGHAT; CDR2 reads FQNNGV. The CDR3 covers 14 residues. CDR3 loop: CASSLDPLTDTQYF. For the CDR3, the DNA is TGTGCCAGCAGCTTAGATCCCTTGACAGATACGCAGTATTTT.

This clonotype was seen once. The chain carries TRBV9 and TRBJ1-1; possible D gene TRBD1, 6 bases. With 3 bases removed from V and 6 bases from J, the gap between germline ends came to 12 bases. The CDR3 loop spans 13 amino acids. The V gene's germline CDR1 is SGDLS and CDR2 YYNGEE. CDR3 protein: CASSAWGLAEAFF. CDR3 DNA: TGTGCCAGCAGCGCGTGGGGGCTGGCTGAAGCTTTCTTT.

The chain employs TRBV10-3 and TRBJ1-4, with D uncertain. This CDR3 has 14 residues. Germline loops: CDR1 ENHRY, CDR2 SYGVKD. The germline V and J ends were trimmed by 6 bases and 4 bases, with 12 bases remaining between them. The CDR3 coding sequence is TGTGCCATCAGCGACCTGGGCGTTAATGAAAAACTGTTTTTT. Translated, it gives CAISDLGVNEKLFF.

This clonotype came up many times. The gene calls are TRBV12-3 or TRBV12-4 and TRBJ1-2; D uncertain. The V end was cut by 1 base, the J end by 4 bases, with 10 bases between. There are 14 residues in the CDR3. CDR3 in amino acids: CASSLGHSFYGYTF. CDR3 DNA sequence: TGTGCCAGCAGTTTAGGGCACAGCTTCTATGGCTACACCTTC.

This clonotype was seen more than once but under ten times. Compared with germline, one end of the junction differs, possibly owing to a read error. The chain joins TRBV6-1 to TRBJ2-6; a possible D gene is TRBD1 (6 bases). Germline-derived CDR1 and CDR2 are MNHNS and SASEGT. This CDR3 spans 22 amino acids. CDR3 nucleotide sequence: TGTGCCAGCAGTGAAAAGATTGTTGATAACAGGGTTTTCGCTCCTGGGACCAACGTCCTGACTTTC. Translated, it gives CASSEKIVDNRVFAPGTNVLTF.

This clonotype was detected many times. The rearrangement joins TRBV10-2 to TRBJ2-2; D possibly corresponds to TRBD1 (6 bases). The CDR3 runs to 15 residues. The V end was cut by 6 bases, the J end by 0 bases, with 11 bases between. The germline CDR1 and CDR2 sequences are WSHSY and SAAADI. The CDR3 DNA reads as TGCGCCAGCAGCAGGGACACAACGAACACCGGGGAGCTGTTTTTT. Amino acids: CASSRDTTNTGELFF.

This clonotype was seen repeatedly, ten times or more. This sequence joins TRBV2 and TRBJ1-1; possible D gene TRBD1, 6 bases. Germline CDR1 reads SNHLY; CDR2 reads FYNNEI. The CDR3 loop spans 12 amino acids. Trimming took 8 bases from V and 1 from J, leaving 8 bases between them. CDR3 DNA sequence: TGTGCCAGCCAGGGACAGAACACTGAAGCTTTCTTT. Its translation: CASQGQNTEAFF. Full variable domain (rest looked up from reference TRBV2 and TRBJ1-1): EPEVTQTPSHQVTQMGQEVILRCVPISNHLYFYWYRQILGQKVEFLVSFYNNEISEKSEIFDDQFSVERPDGSNFTLKIRSTKLEDSAMYFCASQGQNTEAFFGQGTRLTVV.

The table lists this clonotype with a few counts. The CDR3, as DNA: TGTGCCATCAGTGAAGTGGGCACTGAAGCTTTCTTT. It is translated as CAISEVGTEAFF. This chain joins TRBV10-3 and TRBJ1-1; D gene uncertain. CDR1 is ENHRY, CDR2 SYGVKD, per germline. V lost 3 bases, J lost 4 bases, and 6 bases lay in between. The CDR3 extends over 12 amino acids.